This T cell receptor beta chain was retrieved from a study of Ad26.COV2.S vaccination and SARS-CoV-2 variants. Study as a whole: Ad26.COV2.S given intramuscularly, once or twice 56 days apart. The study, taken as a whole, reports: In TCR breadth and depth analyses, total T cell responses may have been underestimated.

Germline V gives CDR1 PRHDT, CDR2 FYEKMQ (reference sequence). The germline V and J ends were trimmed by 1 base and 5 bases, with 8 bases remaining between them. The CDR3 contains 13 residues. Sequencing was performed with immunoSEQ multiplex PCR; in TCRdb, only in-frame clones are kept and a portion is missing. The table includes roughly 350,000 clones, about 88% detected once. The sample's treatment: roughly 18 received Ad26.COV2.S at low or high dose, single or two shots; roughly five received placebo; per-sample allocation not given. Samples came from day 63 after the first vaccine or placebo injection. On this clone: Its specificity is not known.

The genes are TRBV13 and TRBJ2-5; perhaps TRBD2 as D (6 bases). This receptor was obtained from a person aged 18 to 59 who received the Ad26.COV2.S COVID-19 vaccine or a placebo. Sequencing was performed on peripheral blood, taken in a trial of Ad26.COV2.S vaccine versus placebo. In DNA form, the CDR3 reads TGTGCCAGCAGCTTAGAGGGGAGGGAGACCCAGTACTTC. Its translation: CASSLEGRETQYF.